This T cell receptor (beta chain) was captured in a study of blood T cell repertoires in COVID-19 (dated by TCRdb to the early 2020s). About the study as a whole: Collaborator samples came from the United States, Italy and Spain and covered acute and convalescent phases of COVID-19. Deeply sampled blood TCRbeta repertoires from subjects exposed to, actively infected with, or recovered from COVID-19 were included in the dataset. The material from the prospective study consisted of cDNA or gDNA derived from T cells, B-cell-depleted T cells, or PBMCs. A de-identified subject ID, COVID-19 status, age in years and sex were almost always included in the sample metadata. Where available, HLA class I and class II types were obtained from metadata supplied by the sample provider rather than from assay-based typing. The samples were drawn from two sources: the first 160 participants of the ongoing ImmuneRACE study, and 1,254 subjects contributed by 6 global collaborators. A freely available public database, intended as a resource for researchers studying the immune response to SARS-CoV-2, is where the repertoires were released. Summary of the overall study and its limitations: The amount of clinical and demographic metadata varied by source and participant and was provided uncurated.

For this clone: Its target antigen remains unknown. Nothing much larger sits one base from this clone, and base qualities are not available.

The junction shows trimming of 2 bases on V and 2 bases on J, and the gene matches do not reach 5 bases of it. There are 14 amino acids in the CDR3, from cysteine to phenylalanine inclusive. The kept DNA is CDR3 alone, 42 bases in frame from the first base. CDR1 and CDR2 are read off the germline V gene as SQVTM and ANQGSEA. The collaborating institutions used their own protocols to collect whole blood in K2EDTA tubes. Collaborator samples were shipped for TCRbeta analysis as frozen whole blood, isolated PBMCs, or DNA extracted from either sample type. TCRbeta CDR3 regions were amplified from genomic DNA by means of the immunoSEQ Assay, a bias-controlled multiplex PCR. The study's processing was this. Within the assay, amplification of reference gene primers was used to estimate how many nucleated cells each sample contained. To quantify the absolute abundance of each unique TCRbeta CDR3 rearrangement, sequence reads were collapsed and filtered. For each sample, productive Simpson clonality was calculated by taking the square root of Simpson's diversity index across productive rearrangements. This immuneACCESS table, as held by TCRdb, lists in-frame sequences with V and J called but not all clones. Of the missing ones, under half trace to an unresolved V gene in checked studies; the others have no known cause. V and J calls and clone size come straight from that table; D and trimming were deduced from the DNA. This sample has approximately 51,000 clones in its table, and more than 85% of those were observed once. The ten biggest clones cover over 4.5% of the sample.

The chain couples TRBV29-1 to TRBJ1-2; 7 bases in the middle match TRBD1. This receptor was obtained from a man in his forties or fifties with active COVID-19. What was sequenced was peripheral blood. The nucleotide sequence reads TGCAGCGTTGAAATCGGGACAGCCAACTATGGCTACACCTTC. Its amino acids are CSVEIGTANYGYTF. Joined to the reference TRBV29-1 and TRBJ1-2 proteins, this CDR3 gives the full variable domain: SAVISQKPSRDICQRGTSLTIQCQVDSQVTMMFWYRQQPGQSLTLIATANQGSEATYESGFVIDKFPISRPNLTFSTLTVSNMSPEDSSIYLCSVEIGTANYGYTFGSGTRLTVV.